This TCR beta chain derives from a study of cytomegalovirus exposure and HLA in healthy donors. The CDR3 is 15 amino acids. Germline V lookup: CDR1 LNHDA, CDR2 SQIVND (reference sequence). The V end was cut by 5 bases, the J end by 0 bases, with 13 bases between. As to this clone: Its antigen remains unidentified.

Both 60 Vbeta primers and 13 Jbeta primers went into the PCR. TCRdb keeps only in-frame clones here, not all; method: immunoSEQ multiplex PCR. The table records more than 95,000 clones, about 81% of them present only once. Study outcomes and limitations: Presence/absence analyses took donor sequencing depth as roughly uniform.

V is TRBV19 and J is TRBJ1-1; no definite D call. Sample: PBMCs. The source of this sequence is a young woman in good health and CMV-seronegative. The DNA for the CDR3 is TGTGCCAGTAGTGACCCTCACTACTTGAACACTGAAGCTTTCTTT. It specifies CASSDPHYLNTEAFF.